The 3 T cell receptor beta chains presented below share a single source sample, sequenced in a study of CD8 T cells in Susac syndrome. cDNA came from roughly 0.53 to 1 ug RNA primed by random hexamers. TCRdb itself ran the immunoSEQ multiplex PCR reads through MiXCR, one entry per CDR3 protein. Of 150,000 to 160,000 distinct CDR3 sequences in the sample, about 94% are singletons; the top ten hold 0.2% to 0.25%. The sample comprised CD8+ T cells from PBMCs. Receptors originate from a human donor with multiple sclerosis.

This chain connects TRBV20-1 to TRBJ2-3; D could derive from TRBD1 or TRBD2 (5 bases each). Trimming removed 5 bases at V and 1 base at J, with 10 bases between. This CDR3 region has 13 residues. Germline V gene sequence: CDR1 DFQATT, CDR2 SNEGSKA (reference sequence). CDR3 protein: CSAGRGGTDTQYF. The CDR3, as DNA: TGCAGTGCTGGGAGAGGGGGCACAGATACGCAGTATTTT.

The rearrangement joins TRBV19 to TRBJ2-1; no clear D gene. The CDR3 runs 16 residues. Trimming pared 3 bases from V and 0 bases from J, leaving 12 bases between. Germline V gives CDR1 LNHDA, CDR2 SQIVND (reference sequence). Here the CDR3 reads CASSILASSSYNEQFF. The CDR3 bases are TGTGCCAGTAGTATCCTGGCGTCTAGCTCCTACAATGAGCAGTTCTTC.

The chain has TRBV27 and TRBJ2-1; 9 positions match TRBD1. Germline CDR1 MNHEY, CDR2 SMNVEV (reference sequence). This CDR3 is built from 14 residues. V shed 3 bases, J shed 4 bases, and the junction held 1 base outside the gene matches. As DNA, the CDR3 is TGTGCCAGCAGTTTGGACAGGGGTTACAATGAGCAGTTCTTC. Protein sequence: CASSLDRGYNEQFF.